This T cell receptor (beta chain) derives from a study of blood T cells in healthy people across ages. Whole-study context: Per every two T cells, about one barcoded beta molecule was captured by template switching.

General study results and limits: Per million T cells, the diversity of TCR beta decreased roughly linearly as age advanced.

With regard to this clonotype: Its target is unknown.

This CDR3 has 15 amino acids. The V gene's germline CDR1 is SGHVS and CDR2 FNYEAQ. The junction had 8 bases not matched to a gene; V was cut back by 0 bases and J by 8 bases. The authors ran a second PCR of roughly 6 to 12 cycles using a sample-barcoded 5' primer and a J-beta primer mix. TCRdb reanalysed the 5' RACE reads using MiXCR and keeps one entry per CDR3 protein. Found here are over 1.5 million distinct CDR3 sequences, less than 50% of them singletons; the top ten hold 2% to 2.5%. The TCR originated in a woman aged 40 to 49 in good health. Material: blood. The chain links TRBV7-6 to TRBJ1-2; the match to TRBD1 covers 8 bases. The CDR3 spells CASSLAATGGIGYTF. CDR3 in DNA: TGTGCCAGCAGCTTAGCGGCAACAGGGGGGATAGGCTACACCTTC.